This paragraph reports one T cell receptor beta chain. The table lists this clone with a few counts. No cognate antigen has been identified for it. There are no base qualities to consult, and no much larger clone falls within one base. The ViraFEST assay stimulated PBMC with viral peptide pools and then used TCR sequencing to identify antigen-specific CD4+ T cell clonotypes by expansion. After around 10 days of culture, CD4+ T cells were isolated with the EasySep CD4+ T cell isolation kit. The absence of prior SARS-CoV-2 infection in healthy vaccine recipients was confirmed by negative nucleocapsid antibodies before and after vaccination. Each well held two million PBMC cultured in IMDM containing about 5.5% human AB serum, roughly 9.6 IU/ml IL-2 and gentamicin, along with around 11 ug/ml peptides. On days 3 and 7, half of the culture medium was replaced with fresh IL-2-containing medium. Unless noted otherwise, every peptide stimulation condition was grown in triplicate wells. Using Ficoll-Paque Plus gradient centrifugation, PBMC were separated from whole blood and then either used fresh or cryopreserved at -140C. The spike proteins of SARS-CoV-2 and of the common cold coronaviruses HCoV-NL63, HCoV-OC43 and HCoV-229E were spanned by overlapping peptide pools. Genomic DNA was extracted from cultured CD4+ T cells with the QIAamp micro DNA kit.

The data stem from a study of vaccination effects on CD4 cells after COVID-19 (dated by TCRdb to 2021 to 2024). In terms of the full investigation: Each participant received two doses of an mRNA SARS-CoV-2 vaccine, either BNT162b2 or mRNA-1273. In both COVID-19 convalescent patients and infection-naive vaccine recipients, the study compared SARS-CoV-2 spike-specific CD4+ TCR repertoires from before mRNA vaccination with those from after it. A total of approximately 9 COVID-19 convalescent patients and several SARS-CoV-2-naive healthy vaccine recipients were included in the full study. Cultures from other donors in the study were sequenced with the Oncomine TCR Beta short-read assay on an Illumina iSeq 100.

The library was prepared using the immunoSEQ multiplex PCR assay. DNA from the cultured and isolated CD4+ T cells underwent TCR beta CDR3 sequencing. In the original analysis: Non-productive TCR sequences were removed and reads were trimmed to the CDR3 region, keeping CDR3s of at least 7 amino acids. Antigen-specific clonotypes were identified using the MANAFEST web app by comparison of expansion in peptide wells against reference cultures. To count as positive, a clone had to show expansion at FDR<0.05 compared with the reference and with all other wells, an odds ratio above 5, and a frequency above 0.1% in two replicate wells. Clonotypes significantly expanded in SARS-CoV-2 spike wells and in at least one common cold coronavirus spike condition were defined as cross-reactive. CDR3 similarity was assessed by Levenshtein distance with the stringdist R package, and unrooted trees were built with ape in R 3.6.1. TCRdb's version of the immuneACCESS table is confined to in-frame rearrangements and falls short of the full clone set. An unresolved V gene accounts for under half of the shortfall where checked; the remainder is of unknown origin. For V, J and clone size, that table is used; D and trimming come from the DNA. The sample table shows some 65,000 clones, and about 72% are seen once. The top ten clonotypes cover roughly 2.8% of the sample.

General findings and caveats noted by the study authors: Clones induced by infection and clones induced by vaccination both contracted markedly at late timepoints after vaccination, which fits with T cell responses waning over time. The study was limited by a small number of convalescent patients and lacked early post-infection timepoints. Among healthy vaccine recipients, nearly all vaccine-induced clones were SARS-CoV-2 mono-reactive, and only 1 of 255 was cross-reactive with common cold coronaviruses.

CDR1 and CDR2 (MNHEY, SVGAGI) derive from the germline V gene. Spanning cysteine to phenylalanine, the CDR3 consists of 15 amino acids. Only CDR3 DNA remains: 45 bases, in frame from the first base. The junction shows trimming of 5 bases on V and 1 base on J, and the gene matches do not reach 4 bases of it. This clonotype was obtained from a human donor who received a COVID-19 vaccine. This chain joins TRBV6-5 to TRBJ1-5; 8 bases in the junction line up with TRBD1. The sequences come from CD4+ T cells from PBMCs cultured with HCoV-NL63 spike peptides, collected before COVID-19 vaccination. The label giving this sample's cell subset or site can be read as: HCoV-NL63 spike overlapping peptide pool stimulation. In nucleotides, the sequence is TGTGCCAGCAGTCCTGACAGGGGAAGCAATCAGCCCCAGCATTTT. This sequence encodes CASSPDRGSNQPQHF.